A selection of T cell receptor beta chains follows, all from one sample in a study of cytomegalovirus exposure and HLA in healthy donors. Profiling relied on immunoSEQ multiplex PCR, and the TCRdb table lists in-frame clones only, not all of them. The sample lists around 130,000 clones; roughly two thirds were seen once. Sequences were obtained from PBMCs. The receptors were sampled from a young man in good health and CMV-seropositive. The CDR3 runs from the conserved cysteine through the conserved F or W. The order of the fields is V gene, D gene, J gene, clone size, CDR3 protein, CDR3 DNA. D genes are given only for firm matches. For some rows the clone size is stated as once, few or many, or as a class when expanded; others skip it.

>TRBV10-3|TRBD1|TRBJ1-1|-
CAISRNSPGQGNTEAFF
TGTGCCATCAGCAGGAATAGCCCGGGACAGGGTAACACTGAAGCTTTCTTT
>TRBV7-9|-|TRBJ1-3|-
CASSLVYGNTIYF
TGTGCCAGCAGCTTAGTTTATGGAAACACCATATATTTT
>TRBV10-3|TRBD2|TRBJ2-1|-
CAINPSEREDNEQFF
TGTGCCATCAACCCCAGCGAGCGGGAGGACAATGAGCAGTTCTTC
>TRBV2|-|TRBJ1-2|-
CASRLERTDNYGYTF
TGTGCCAGCAGACTCGAACGGACAGACAACTATGGCTACACCTTC
>TRBV5-4|TRBD1|TRBJ2-4|few
CASSQTGFGENIQYF
TGTGCCAGCAGCCAGACAGGGTTTGGGGAAAACATTCAGTACTTC
>TRBV7-2|TRBD2|TRBJ2-1|-
CASSLSGRGFF
TGTGCCAGCAGCTTAAGCGGGAGGGGGTTCTTC
>TRBV5-4|TRBD1|TRBJ1-3|-
CASSSDRASSGNTIYF
TGTGCCAGCAGTTCGGACAGGGCAAGCTCTGGAAACACCATATATTTT
>TRBV5-1|-|TRBJ2-3|-
CASSFPPLGSPGDTQYF
TGCGCCAGCAGCTTTCCCCCCCTAGGGTCCCCGGGGGATACGCAGTATTTT
>TRBV2|-|TRBJ1-2|-
CASSAGTLANYGYTF
TGTGCCAGCAGCGCCGGGACACTGGCGAACTATGGCTACACCTTC
>TRBV29-1|-|TRBJ1-1|-
CSARGMNTEAFF
TGCAGCGCCCGGGGGATGAACACTGAAGCTTTCTTT
>TRBV5-1|-|TRBJ1-2|-
CASSLMVEYGYTF
TGCGCCAGCAGCTTGATGGTGGAGTATGGCTACACCTTC
>TRBV5-1|TRBD1|TRBJ1-4|-
CASSLQGTNEKLFF
TGCGCCAGCAGCTTACAGGGGACTAATGAAAAACTGTTTTTT
>TRBV18|-|TRBJ2-2|once
CASSPSQTNTGELFF
TGTGCCAGCTCACCGTCGCAGACTAACACCGGGGAGCTGTTTTTT
>TRBV18|-|TRBJ2-7|-
CASSPGLDRAYEQYF
TGTGCCAGCTCACCAGGTCTCGACAGAGCCTACGAGCAGTACTTC
>TRBV4-2|TRBD2|TRBJ2-7|few
CASSQEMGLAGDYEQYF
TGTGCCAGCAGCCAAGAAATGGGACTAGCGGGAGACTATGAACAGTACTTC
>TRBV5-6|-|TRBJ1-5|-
CASIGFRQGLPNNQPQHF
TGTGCCAGCATAGGATTCAGGCAGGGTCTTCCCAACAATCAGCCCCAGCATTTT
>TRBV5-1|-|TRBJ1-1|-
CASSVKQLNTEAFF
TGCGCCAGCAGCGTGAAACAGTTGAACACTGAAGCTTTCTTT
>TRBV6-1|-|TRBJ2-1|few
CASSETGETYNEQFF
TGTGCCAGCAGTGAAACCGGGGAGACCTACAATGAGCAGTTCTTC
>TRBV27|-|TRBJ2-1|-
CASGRSSYNEQFF
TGTGCCAGCGGAAGGAGCTCCTACAATGAGCAGTTCTTC
>TRBV27|-|TRBJ2-3|few
CASSLLPPDTQYF
TGTGCCAGCAGTTTACTCCCCCCAGATACGCAGTATTTT
>TRBV5-1|TRBD1|TRBJ2-5|-
CASSLWGQGAGETQYF
TGCGCCAGCAGCTTGTGGGGACAGGGGGCTGGAGAGACCCAGTACTTC
>TRBV4-1|-|TRBJ1-2|few
CASSQGGGTNYGYTF
TGCGCCAGCAGCCAAGGGGGGGGCACTAACTATGGCTACACCTTC
>TRBV7-2|TRBD2|TRBJ2-1|few
CASSLGSGGYNEQFF
TGTGCCAGCAGCTTAGGTAGCGGGGGGTACAATGAGCAGTTCTTC
>TRBV13|TRBD1|TRBJ1-2|-
CASSEDRGYGYTF
TGTGCCAGCAGCGAAGACAGGGGGTATGGCTACACCTTC
>TRBV6-1|TRBD2|TRBJ2-2|few
CASRGAGGTGELFF
TGTGCCAGCAGGGGAGCGGGAGGCACCGGGGAGCTGTTTTTT
>TRBV5-1|TRBD2|TRBJ2-2|few
CASTSGGRAAGELFF
TGCGCCAGCACCTCCGGCGGGAGGGCCGCCGGGGAGCTGTTTTTT
>TRBV5-6|TRBD1|TRBJ2-3|-
CASSSQGEQGVTDTQYF
TGTGCCAGCAGCTCGCAGGGAGAGCAGGGGGTTACAGATACGCAGTATTTT
>TRBV6-1|TRBD1|TRBJ1-1|-
CASSEQGATEAFF
TGTGCCAGCAGTGAACAGGGGGCGACTGAAGCTTTCTTT
>TRBV4-3|-|TRBJ2-2|-
CASSQASVGQSTGELFF
TGCGCCAGCAGCCAAGCCTCGGTGGGCCAATCCACCGGGGAGCTGTTTTTT
>TRBV5-6|-|TRBJ2-5|-
CASSLQETQYF
TGTGCCAGCAGCCTCCAAGAGACCCAGTACTTC
>TRBV5-1|-|TRBJ2-5|-
CASSLGQKEAQYF
TGCGCCAGCAGCTTGGGACAGAAAGAGGCCCAGTACTTC
>TRBV18|-|TRBJ1-1|-
CASSPPSVNTEAFF
TGTGCCAGCTCACCACCATCAGTGAACACTGAAGCTTTCTTT
>TRBV5-8|-|TRBJ1-1|-
CASSSYIVGLNTEAFF
TGTGCCAGCAGCTCTTATATAGTCGGTCTAAACACTGAAGCTTTCTTT
>TRBV2|-|TRBJ2-7|-
CASRAALTSYEQYF
TGTGCCAGCAGGGCGGCTCTTACCTCCTACGAGCAGTACTTC
>TRBV9|TRBD2|TRBJ2-3|-
CASSFRLAGDTQYF
TGTGCCAGCAGCTTTCGACTAGCGGGAGATACGCAGTATTTT
>TRBV18|-|TRBJ1-1|-
CASSPPTRGITEAFF
TGTGCCAGCTCACCACCCACCAGGGGAATCACTGAAGCTTTCTTT
>TRBV18|-|TRBJ1-2|once
CASSPPGQAYYGYTF
TGTGCCAGCTCACCACCTGGGCAAGCCTACTATGGCTACACCTTC
>TRBV6-5|-|TRBJ2-1|-
CASSPRGMVNEQFF
TGTGCCAGCAGCCCTCGCGGGATGGTCAATGAGCAGTTCTTC
>TRBV18|TRBD2|TRBJ2-7|-
CASSPLGLAGGREQYF
TGTGCCAGCTCACCGCTGGGACTAGCGGGAGGAAGAGAGCAGTACTTC
>TRBV6-1|-|TRBJ2-7|-
CASLDLPTYEQYF
TGTGCCAGTTTGGACTTGCCGACCTACGAGCAGTACTTC
>TRBV9|TRBD1|TRBJ2-7|-
CASFNYRDRAYEQYF
TGTGCCAGCTTTAACTACCGGGACAGGGCCTACGAGCAGTACTTC
>TRBV21-1|-|TRBJ2-2|-
CASSRRKLTGFGDGELFF
TGTGCCAGCAGCAGACGTAAACTTACAGGATTCGGAGACGGGGAGCTGTTTTTT